This T cell receptor (beta chain) was profiled in a study of T cells of healthy individuals. TCRdb fed the 5' RACE reads into MiXCR, producing one record per CDR3 protein. Of 100,000 or so distinct CDR3 sequences detected, 17% appear once; the ten largest clones hold about 6.2%. V was pared by 3 bases and J by 0 bases, with 1 base of the junction left unmatched. Germline values: CDR1 MNHEY, CDR2 SMNVEV (reference sequence). The CDR3 runs 16 residues. This clonotype appeared a few times. This sequence joins TRBV27 and TRBJ1-6, with 8 bases aligning to TRBD1. The source of this sequence is a human donor in good health. The DNA for the CDR3 is TGTGCCAGCAGTTTGCAGGGGGCCTCCTATAATTCACCCCTCCACTTT. Translated: CASSLQGASYNSPLHF.